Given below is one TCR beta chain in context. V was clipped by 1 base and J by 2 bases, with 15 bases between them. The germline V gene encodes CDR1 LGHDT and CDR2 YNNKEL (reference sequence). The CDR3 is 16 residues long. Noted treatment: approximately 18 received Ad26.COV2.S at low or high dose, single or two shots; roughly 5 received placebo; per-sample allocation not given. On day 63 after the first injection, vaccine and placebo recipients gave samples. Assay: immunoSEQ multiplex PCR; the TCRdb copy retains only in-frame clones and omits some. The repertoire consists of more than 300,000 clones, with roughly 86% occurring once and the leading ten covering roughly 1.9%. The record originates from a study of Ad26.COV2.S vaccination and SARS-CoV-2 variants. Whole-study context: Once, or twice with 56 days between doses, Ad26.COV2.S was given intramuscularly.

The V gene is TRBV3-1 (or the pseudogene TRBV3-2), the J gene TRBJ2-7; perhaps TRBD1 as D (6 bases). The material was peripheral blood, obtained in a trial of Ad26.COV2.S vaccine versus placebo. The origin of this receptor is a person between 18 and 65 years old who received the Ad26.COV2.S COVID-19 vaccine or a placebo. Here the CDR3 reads CASSQGPPGEPYEQYF. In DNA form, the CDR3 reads TGTGCCAGCAGCCAAGGGCCACCAGGGGAGCCCTACGAGCAGTACTTC.